The source of this T cell receptor beta chain is a study of OX40 agonist ivuxolimab in advanced cancers. Libraries were prepared by immunoSEQ multiplex PCR; TCRdb keeps only in-frame clonotypes and omits some of them. This table holds over 30,000 clones, roughly 80% found once. This clone was observed a single time. No antigen is known for it. Overall study findings and caveats: Among patients with partial responses at 0.1-3.0 mg/kg, clonal expansion was among the lowest.

The sequencing used CD4+ or CD8+ T cells sorted from blood, collected in a trial of the OX40 agonist ivuxolimab. This TCR was recovered from an adult with an advanced solid tumor such as melanoma, head and neck, liver or kidney cancer.

CDR3 DNA sequence: TGTGCCAGCAGCCCGACCAGCGAGACCTACAATGAGCAGTTCTTC. Its translation: CASSPTSETYNEQFF. The chain combines TRBV9 with TRBJ2-1; unclear D gene. V was trimmed by 4 bases and J by 2 bases, leaving 13 bases between them. The CDR3 consists of 15 residues. Germline assignment: CDR1 SGDLS and CDR2 YYNGEE.